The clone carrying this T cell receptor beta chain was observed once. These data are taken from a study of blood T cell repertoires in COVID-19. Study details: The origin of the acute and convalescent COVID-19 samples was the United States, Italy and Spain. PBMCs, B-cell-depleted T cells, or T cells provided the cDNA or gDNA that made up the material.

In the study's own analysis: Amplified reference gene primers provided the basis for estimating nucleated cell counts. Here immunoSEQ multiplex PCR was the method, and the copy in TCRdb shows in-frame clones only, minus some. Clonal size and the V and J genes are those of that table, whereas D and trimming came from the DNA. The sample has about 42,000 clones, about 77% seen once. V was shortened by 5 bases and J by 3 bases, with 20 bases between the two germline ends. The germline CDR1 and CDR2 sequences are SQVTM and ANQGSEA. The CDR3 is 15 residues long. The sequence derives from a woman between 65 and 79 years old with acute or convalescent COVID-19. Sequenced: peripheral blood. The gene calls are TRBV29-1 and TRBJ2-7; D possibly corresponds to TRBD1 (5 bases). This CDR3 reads CSVQGNSYYGYEQYF. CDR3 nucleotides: TGCAGCGTTCAGGGCAACAGCTACTACGGCTACGAGCAGTACTTC.